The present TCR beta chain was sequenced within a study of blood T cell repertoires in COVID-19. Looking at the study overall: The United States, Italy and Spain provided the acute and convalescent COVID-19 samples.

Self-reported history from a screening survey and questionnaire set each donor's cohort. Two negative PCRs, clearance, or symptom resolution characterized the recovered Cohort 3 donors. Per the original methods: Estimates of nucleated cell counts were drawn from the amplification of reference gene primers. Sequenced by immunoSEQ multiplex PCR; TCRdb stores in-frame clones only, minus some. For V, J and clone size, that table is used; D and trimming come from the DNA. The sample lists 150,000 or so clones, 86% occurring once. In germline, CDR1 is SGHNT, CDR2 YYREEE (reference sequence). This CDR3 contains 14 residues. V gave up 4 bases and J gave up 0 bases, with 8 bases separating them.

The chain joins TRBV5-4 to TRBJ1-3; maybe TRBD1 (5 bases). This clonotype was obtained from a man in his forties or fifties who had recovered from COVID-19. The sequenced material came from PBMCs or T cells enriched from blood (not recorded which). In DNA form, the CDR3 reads TGTGCCAGCAGCCTAGACAGCTCTGGAAACACCATATATTTT. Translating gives CASSLDSSGNTIYF.